The source of this TCR beta chain is a study of T cells in Graves' hyperthyroidism and ophthalmopathy. Template material for amplifying TCR beta CDR3 regions consisted of RNA transcripts. The study used the HTBI primer set for a first-round RT-PCR of the TCR CDR3. TCRdb independently ran MiXCR on the multiplex PCR reads; one entry per CDR3 protein. The sample contains around 300,000 distinct CDR3 sequences, roughly 14% of which appear only once. This clonotype was observed at least ten times. Sample: blood. The TCR originated in a woman in her twenties or thirties with Graves' hyperthyroidism that later progressed to Graves' ophthalmopathy.

The CDR3: CASSQGPGSYEQYF. The CDR3 DNA is TGTGCCAGCAGCCAAGGTCCGGGTTCCTACGAGCAGTACTTC. J is TRBJ2-7 and V is TRBV4-2, with D hard to call. The ends were cut back, 1 base at V and 1 base at J, with 8 bases in the middle. CDR3 length: 14 residues. Germline CDR1 is LGHNA and CDR2 is YNFKEQ.